This TCR beta chain was sequenced during a study of cytomegalovirus exposure and HLA in healthy donors. The ends were cut back, 5 bases at V and 3 bases at J, with 14 bases in the middle. Germline values: CDR1 SGHNT, CDR2 YENEEA. The CDR3 spans 15 residues. Researchers ran the PCR with 60 Vbeta and 13 Jbeta primers. Profiled with immunoSEQ multiplex PCR; TCRdb holds only in-frame clones, not every one. Of about 160,000 clones listed, around 76% were seen once; the top ten hold 1.3% to 1.5%. Source material: PBMCs. This clonotype originated in a man aged 55 to 69 in good health and CMV-seronegative. This chain uses TRBV11-3 with TRBJ2-1, with a tentative D call TRBD1 (6 bases). The CDR3, as DNA: TGTGCCAGCAGCCTACGGACAGACCTCTACAATGAGCAGTTCTTC. Amino acid sequence: CASSLRTDLYNEQFF.